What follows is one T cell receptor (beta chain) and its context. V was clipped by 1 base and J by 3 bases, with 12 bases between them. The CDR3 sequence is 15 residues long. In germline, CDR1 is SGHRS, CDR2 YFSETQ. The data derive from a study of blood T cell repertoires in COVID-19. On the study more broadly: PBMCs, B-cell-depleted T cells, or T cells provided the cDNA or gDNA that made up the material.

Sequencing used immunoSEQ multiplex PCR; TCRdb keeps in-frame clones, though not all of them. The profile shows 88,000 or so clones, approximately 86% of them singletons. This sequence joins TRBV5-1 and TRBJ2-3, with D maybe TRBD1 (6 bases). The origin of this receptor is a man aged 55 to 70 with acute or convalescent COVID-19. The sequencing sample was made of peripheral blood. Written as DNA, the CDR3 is TGCGCCAGCAGCTTGTGGCCAGGGGCTACAGATACGCAGTATTTT. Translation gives CASSLWPGATDTQYF. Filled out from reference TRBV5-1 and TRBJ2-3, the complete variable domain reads KAGVTQTPRYLIKTRGQQVTLSCSPISGHRSVSWYQQTPGQGLQFLFEYFSETQRNKGNFPGRFSGRQFSNSRSEMNVSTLELGDSALYLCASSLWPGATDTQYFGPGTRLTVL.